This is a list of T cell receptor beta chains from one sample in a study of tumour-infiltrating T cells in Burkitt lymphoma. The assay was immunoSEQ multiplex PCR, and TCRdb's table has in-frame clones only and misses some. The data contain tens of thousands of clones, about a third of them singletons. Specimen: tumor tissue. The receptors originated from a human donor with Burkitt lymphoma. CDR3s include the opening cysteine and the closing phenylalanine or tryptophan. Fields, in order: J gene, clone size, V gene, D gene, CDR3 DNA, CDR3 protein. The D gene is left open where the match is weak. Clone size, where shown, is once, few, many, or a class for clones that have expanded.

TRBJ1-1,.,TRBV28,.,TGTGCCAGCACCTCGTGGACACGCTTGAACACTGAAGCTTTCTTT,CASTSWTRLNTEAFF
TRBJ1-5,.,TRBV10-3,TRBD1,TGTGCCATCAGAGACCCCTTGACAGGGGATCAGCCCCAGCATTTT,CAIRDPLTGDQPQHF
TRBJ1-6,few,TRBV4-3,.,TGCGCCAGCAGCCAAGATCCCGGCGGATCTAATTCACCCCTCCACTTT,CASSQDPGGSNSPLHF
TRBJ1-1,few,TRBV4-1,.,TGCGCCAGCAGCCAGGAATTTGGGGTAAGGGCGACTGAAGCTTTCTTT,CASSQEFGVRATEAFF
TRBJ2-1,.,TRBV9,.,TGTGCCAGCAGCGTAGCCCAGGGGGGGGCCGGTGAGCAGTTCTTC,CASSVAQGGAGEQFF
TRBJ2-2,few,TRBV6-6,.,TGTGCCTTGCGGTCGAACACCGGGGAGCTGTTTTTT,CALRSNTGELFF
TRBJ1-6,.,TRBV5-5,.,TGTGCCAGCAGCTTGGGGTCAGGCCATAATTCACCCCTCCACTTT,CASSLGSGHNSPLHF
TRBJ2-7,few,TRBV5-1,TRBD1,TGCGCCAGCAGTCGGACAGGGGGTACCTCCTCCCCGAGCTCCTACGAGCAGTACTTC,CASSRTGGTSSPSSYEQYF
TRBJ1-4,.,TRBV2,TRBD1,TGTGCCAGCAGACGGGGGGGACAGGGTGAAAAACTGTTTTTT,CASRRGGQGEKLFF
TRBJ1-2,few,TRBV30,.,TGTGCCTCAACTAGACCCCTTCGGGATGGCTACACCTTC,CASTRPLRDGYTF
TRBJ2-3,.,TRBV7-8,.,TGTGCCAGCAGCTTAGGAGTCCTTACAGATACGCAGTATTTT,CASSLGVLTDTQYF